Each of the 20 T cell receptor beta chains below was sequenced from the same sample in a study of T cell repertoires in cytomegalovirus infection. MiXCR, run by TCRdb on the reads, gives a single entry per CDR3 protein. The sample records tens of thousands of distinct CDR3 sequences, about 19% being singletons. Their target antigens are unknown. The sample in question was CD8+ T cells from cultured PBMCs, obtained from culture after CMV antigen stimulation. The receptors come from a human donor in good health (CMV status not recorded). Some clones in this sample may be carry-over from other donors' samples.

V gene TRBV5-1 combines with J gene TRBJ1-1, with TRBD1 matching over 7 bases. The germline V gene encodes CDR1 SGHRS and CDR2 YFSETQ. V lost 0 bases to trimming and J lost 1 base; unmatched junction nucleotides: 9. The length of the CDR3 is 17 residues. The CDR3 region is CASSLEAGGLGNTEAFF. The CDR3, as DNA: TGCGCCAGCAGCTTGGAGGCAGGGGGATTAGGGAACACTGAAGCTTTCTTT.

This clonotype has a count of ten or more. The V gene is TRBV19, the J gene TRBJ1-5; 7 bases are shared with TRBD1. From germline, CDR1 is LNHDA and CDR2 SQIVND (reference sequence). V lost 2 bases, J lost 3 bases, and 4 bases stayed unmatched. The CDR3 is 15 amino acids. The CDR3 loop is CASSIRGRDNQPQHF. The DNA of the CDR3 is TGTGCCAGTAGTATAAGGGGGCGCGACAATCAGCCCCAGCATTTT.

In the case of this clonotype: A much larger clone differs by one base, so this may be a read error. V gene TRBV7-6 combines with J gene TRBJ2-2; D uncertain. The ends were cut back, 1 base at V and 5 bases at J, with 11 bases in the middle. In germline, CDR1 is SGHVS, CDR2 FNYEAQ. This CDR3 is built from 15 residues. As DNA, the CDR3 is TGTGCCAGCAGCTTAGGCGAACACGGGACCGGGGAGCTGTTTTTT. Amino acid sequence: CASSLGEHGTGELFF.

This chain connects TRBV7-3 to TRBJ2-1; D ambiguous. CDR1 SGHTA and CDR2 FQGTGA come from the germline V gene. Trimming took 4 bases from V and 5 from J, leaving 6 bases between them. The CDR3 is made up of 12 amino acids. As DNA, the CDR3 is TGTGCCAGCAGCTCATACAACAATGAGCAGTTCTTC. Encoded protein: CASSSYNNEQFF.

Note on this clonotype: This clone may be a read error of a much larger clone one base away. The chain links TRBV10-3 to TRBJ2-1; 8 positions agree with TRBD2. Germline V gene sequence: CDR1 ENHRY, CDR2 SYGVKD. This CDR3 is built from 15 residues. DNA for the CDR3: TGTGCCTTCAGTGGTCAGGCGGGAGGTGGTCATGAGCAGTTCTTC. Translated: CAFSGQAGGGHEQFF.

By share of the sample, this clonotype is medium-sized (0.01 to 0.1%). This chain links TRBV11-2 with TRBJ2-3, with 9 bases aligning to TRBD2. Germline CDR1 SGHAT, CDR2 FQNNGV. The length of the CDR3 is 15 residues. Germline trimming cut 8 bases from V and 6 bases from J; bases unmatched to any gene: 12. The CDR3 DNA reads TGTGCCAGCCGAAGACTAGCGGCCCGGGAGGATACGCAGTATTTT. Encoded protein: CASRRLAAREDTQYF.

Concerning this clonotype: This could be a read error, since a much larger clone is one nucleotide away. This sequence joins TRBV27 and TRBJ1-5; no clear D gene. The CDR3 totals 14 residues. The V gene's germline CDR1 is MNHEY and CDR2 SMNVEV (reference sequence). With 4 bases removed from V and 3 bases from J, the gap between germline ends came to 10 bases. CDR3 amino acids: CASSCDGFNQPQHF. CDR3 bases: TGTGCCAGCAGTTGCGACGGGTTCAATCAGCCCCAGCATTTT.

In nucleotides, the CDR3 is TGTGCCAGCAGCCCCTCATTCGTTATGGCGGAGTATGGCTACACCTTC. It encodes CASSPSFVMAEYGYTF. The rearrangement uses TRBV7-3 and TRBJ1-2, with D unclear. CDR1 is SGHTA and CDR2 is FQGTGA in the germline V gene. The CDR3 is 16 residues long. Trimming removed 5 bases at V and 5 bases at J, with 21 bases between.

The table lists this clonotype with many counts. The chain carries TRBV7-6 and TRBJ2-2; TRBD1 matches at 10 bases. CDR3 size: 15 residues. Germline loops: CDR1 SGHVS, CDR2 FNYEAQ. V lost 2 bases to trimming and J lost 4 bases; unmatched junction nucleotides: 1. CDR3 in amino acids: CASSLRTGGTGELFF. For the CDR3, the DNA is TGTGCCAGCAGCTTAAGGACAGGGGGCACCGGGGAGCTGTTTTTT.

This clonotype was counted at least ten times. The chain joins TRBV7-8 to TRBJ2-5, with 8 bases lining up with TRBD1. Germline CDR1 is SGHVS and CDR2 is FQNEAQ. The V and J ends lost 6 bases and 3 bases, in that order; junction bases with no gene match: 9. CDR3 length equals 15 residues. CDR3: CASSLQGVPEETQYF. The CDR3 DNA follows: TGTGCCAGCAGTTTACAGGGGGTTCCGGAAGAGACCCAGTACTTC.

Only a few counts were recorded for this clonotype. V is TRBV6-2 or TRBV6-3 and J is TRBJ2-1; 9 nucleotides agree with TRBD2. The ends lost 4 bases at V and 7 bases at J; junction bases unmatched: 2. Germline V gives CDR1 MNHEY, CDR2 SVGEGT. The CDR3 runs 13 residues. The CDR3 DNA follows: TGTGCCAGCAGTTCGGGACTAGCAAATGAGCAGTTCTTC. It codes for CASSSGLANEQFF.

The chain couples TRBV7-2 to TRBJ2-4, with 10 positions matching TRBD2. This CDR3 region has 16 residues. V shed 5 bases, J shed 8 bases, and the junction held 12 bases outside the gene matches. CDR1 is SGHTA, CDR2 FQGNSA, per germline. The CDR3 here is CASSLHLSGGGDIQYF. In DNA form, the CDR3 reads TGTGCCAGCAGCCTCCACTTAAGCGGGGGGGGGGACATTCAGTACTTC.

Ten or more counts support this clonotype. The chain combines TRBV7-8 with TRBJ2-5; the match to TRBD2 covers 8 bases. CDR3 length: 17 amino acids. CDR1 is SGHVS and CDR2 is FQNEAQ in the germline V gene. J was trimmed by 2 bases and V by 3 bases; bases with no gene match: 11. The CDR3 is CASSFSGGLAYQETQYF. For the CDR3, the DNA is TGTGCCAGCAGCTTCTCCGGAGGACTAGCTTATCAAGAGACCCAGTACTTC. The full variable domain, in which reference TRBV7-8 and TRBJ2-5 provide the parts outside the CDR3, is GAGVSQSPRYKVAKRGQDVALRCDPISGHVSLFWYQQALGQGPEFLTYFQNEAQLDKSGLPSDRFFAERPEGSVSTLKIQRTQQEDSAVYLCASSFSGGLAYQETQYFGPGTRLLVL.

A few counts support this clonotype. This chain uses TRBV12-3 or TRBV12-4 with TRBJ2-1; 9 bases align to TRBD1. This CDR3 region has 13 residues. After removal of 7 bases from V and 10 bases from J, the junction contained 8 bases not matched to a gene. The DNA for the CDR3 is TGTGCCAGCAACCGGGACAGGGAGACGGAGCAGTTCTTC. Amino acids: CASNRDRETEQFF.

This chain joins TRBV5-1 and TRBJ1-5; 7 nucleotides match TRBD1. The J segment lost 2 bases and the V segment lost 3 bases, leaving 8 bases of the junction unmatched. Germline loops: CDR1 SGHRS, CDR2 YFSETQ. CDR3 length: 16 amino acids. CDR3: CASSSTGLNGNQPQHF. CDR3 in DNA: TGCGCCAGCAGCTCGACAGGGCTAAACGGCAATCAGCCCCAGCATTTT.

This rearrangement joins TRBV5-1 to TRBJ2-1; TRBD1 might be the D (5 bases). V was clipped by 5 bases and J by 0 bases, with 12 bases between them. CDR3 length: 15 amino acids. Germline V lookup: CDR1 SGHRS, CDR2 YFSETQ. Written as DNA, the CDR3 is TGCGCCAGCAGGACGGACACAAGCTCCTACAATGAGCAGTTCTTC. Protein: CASRTDTSSYNEQFF.

This clonotype was observed at least ten times. This sequence joins TRBV12-3 or TRBV12-4 and TRBJ2-3; 13 bases map to TRBD2. V was clipped by 5 bases and J by 9 bases; unmatched bases: 8. The CDR3 sequence is 15 residues long. The CDR3 spells CASSPGTSGTRTQYF. CDR3 in DNA: TGTGCCAGCAGTCCCGGGACTAGCGGGACCCGCACGCAGTATTTT.

There are many counts of this clonotype. CDR3 sequence (DNA): TGCGCCAGCAGCCAAGATGGTATTGGCTACGAGCAGTACTTC. It translates to CASSQDGIGYEQYF. The chain combines TRBV4-1 with TRBJ2-7; D is unclear. The CDR3 runs to 14 residues. Germline V gives CDR1 MGHRA, CDR2 YSYEKL. V shed 0 bases and J shed 3 bases, with 9 bases lying between them.

The V call is TRBV9, the J call TRBJ2-7, with TRBD2 identical over 11 bases. Per the germline V gene, CDR1 is SGDLS and CDR2 is YYNGEE. Trimming cost V 0 bases and J 2 bases; bases outside gene matches: 4. The CDR3 has 16 amino acids. The CDR3 protein is CASSVAASGGTYEQYF. The CDR3 DNA sequence: TGTGCCAGCAGCGTAGCGGCTAGCGGGGGGACCTACGAGCAGTACTTC.

This clonotype was detected many times. The chain uses TRBV12-3 or TRBV12-4 and TRBJ1-2; 10 bases fit TRBD1. The junction had 7 bases not matched to a gene; V was cut back by 4 bases and J by 8 bases. The length of the CDR3 is 14 residues. This chain's CDR3 is CASSSGQGMGGYTF. Here the CDR3 DNA reads TGTGCCAGCAGTTCGGGACAGGGGATGGGCGGCTACACCTTC.